The present TCR beta chain was sequenced within a study of human T cells and chemical hapten exposure. Study-wide background: While the approximately 22-week study was under way, patients received diphenylcyclopropenone on the scalp every week. Upper-back patch tests with 0.01% DPC were read at 6 days.

Documented time point: patch test 2, 6 weeks after DPC sensitization. Treatment defined: therapeutic diphenylcyclopropenone sensitization with weekly scalp DPC. V was pared by 5 bases and J by 4 bases, with 8 bases of the junction left unmatched. CDR3 length: 16 amino acids. Study results and caveats: In the PT1 data, expanded TCR counts showed a positive correlation with patch test score.

In the case of this clonotype: Antigen: not known.

TCRdb reanalysed the RACE reads using MiXCR and keeps one entry per CDR3 protein. The sample holds 330,000 or so distinct CDR3 sequences; under 6.5% are singletons and the top ten take 5% to 6%. The chain couples TRBV12-3 or TRBV12-4 to TRBJ2-2, with 9 bases fitting TRBD1. This TCR was sampled from a woman aged 18 to 35 with alopecia areata. Some clones in this sample may be carry-over from other donors' samples. The sample here was whole blood, taken in connection with sensitization to the hapten diphenylcyclopropenone (DPC). CDR3 protein: CASSTGTGRVTGELFF. The CDR3 DNA sequence: TGTGCCAGCAGTACCGGGACAGGGCGGGTCACCGGGGAGCTGTTTTTT.